The clone carrying this TCR beta chain was seen more than once but under ten times. This specimen belongs to a study of blood T cells in healthy people across ages. Primed by a sample-barcoded 5' primer and a J-beta primer mix, a second PCR proceeded for roughly 6 to 12 cycles. A template-switch adaptor with 12 random nucleotides tagged each cDNA molecule. TCRdb reprocessed the 5' RACE reads with MiXCR, giving one entry per CDR3 protein. The sample holds 1.5 million to 2 million distinct CDR3 sequences, about 32% seen once. CDR1 is SGHTA, CDR2 FQGTGA, per germline. Trimming removed 1 base at V and 4 bases at J, with 13 bases between. The CDR3 spans 16 residues.

This chain connects TRBV7-3 to TRBJ2-2; tentatively, D is TRBD1 (6 bases). The specimen sequenced was blood. This receptor was taken from a woman aged 25 to 39 in good health. CDR3 protein: CASSLSVQGFTGELFF. In DNA, the CDR3 is TGTGCCAGCAGCTTAAGCGTACAGGGATTCACCGGGGAGCTGTTTTTT.